The 29 T cell receptor beta chains below were found in one sample sequenced in a study of cytomegalovirus exposure and HLA in healthy donors. Generated by immunoSEQ multiplex PCR, the TCRdb table keeps only in-frame clones and is missing some. The sample has tens of thousands of clones, 85% to 95% seen once; the top ten hold 0.55% to 0.8%. Material: PBMCs. The receptor set was obtained from a man aged 18 to 30 in good health and CMV-seronegative.

This chain connects TRBV9 to TRBJ2-7, with 9 nucleotides matching TRBD2. The germline gives CDR1 SGDLS, CDR2 YYNGEE. V shed 0 bases, J shed 9 bases, and the junction held 10 bases outside the gene matches. The CDR3 spans 15 residues. This chain's CDR3 is CASSVVVRTSDGQYF. The CDR3 bases are TGTGCCAGCAGCGTAGTTGTCAGGACTAGCGACGGGCAGTACTTC. The variable domain in full, completed from reference TRBV9 and TRBJ2-7, reads DSGVTQTPKHLITATGQRVTLRCSPRSGDLSVYWYQQSLDQGLQFLIQYYNGEERAKGNILERFSAQQFPDLHSELNLSSLELGDSALYFCASSVVVRTSDGQYFGPGTRLTVT.

The rearrangement uses TRBV11-3 and TRBJ1-3; D is unclear. Per germline, CDR1 SGHNT and CDR2 YENEEA. The length of the CDR3 is 15 residues. Trimming pared 5 bases from V and 4 bases from J, leaving 15 bases between. As DNA, the CDR3 is TGTGCCAGCAGCCCAGGAGGCCTTTCAGGAAACACCATATATTTT. Translated, it gives CASSPGGLSGNTIYF.

J is TRBJ1-1 and V is TRBV10-3, with D possibly matching TRBD1 (5 bases). Per germline, CDR1 ENHRY and CDR2 SYGVKD. The CDR3 sequence is 12 residues long. Between the trimmed V and J ends, which lost 0 bases and 7 bases, there was a span of 6 bases. CDR3 in DNA: TGTGCCATCAGTGAGTCCGGGGGTGAAGCTTTCTTT. Its protein is CAISESGGEAFF.

The rearrangement links TRBV7-3 to TRBJ1-1; 9 bases fit TRBD1. This CDR3 region has 14 residues. The junction had 13 bases not matched to a gene; V was cut back by 5 bases and J by 12 bases. Germline V CDR1 and CDR2: SGHTA, FQGTGA. CDR3 loop: CASSPGQGQGRTFF. As DNA, the CDR3 is TGTGCCAGCAGCCCTGGACAGGGGCAAGGAAGAACTTTCTTT.

The chain links TRBV4-3 to TRBJ1-2; D ambiguous. The V end lost 1 base, the J end lost 8 bases, and 14 bases lay between the germline ends. CDR1 and CDR2 (germline): LGHNA, YSLEER. The CDR3 has 14 amino acids. The CDR3 bases are TGCGCCAGCAGCCAAGTTGGCCAGTTCTCCGGCTACACCTTC. Amino acids: CASSQVGQFSGYTF.

The chain uses TRBV6-7 and TRBJ1-1, with D possibly being TRBD1 (6 bases). Being an ORF, TRBV6-7 has a function that is uncertain. The CDR3 is made up of 14 amino acids. V was pared by 11 bases and J by 0 bases, with 16 bases between. The CDR3 loop reads CAPLNQGLNTEAFF. CDR3 in DNA: TGTGCCCCCCTTAATCAGGGGTTGAACACTGAAGCTTTCTTT.

V is TRBV19 and J is TRBJ1-6; no firm D call. The CDR3 contains 15 residues. Looked up from germline, CDR1 is LNHDA and CDR2 is SQIVND (reference sequence). Trimming cost V 4 bases and J 0 bases, with 7 bases left between them. CDR3 sequence (DNA): TGTGCCAGTAGTACAGGCAGCTCCTATAATTCACCCCTCCACTTT. Its translation is CASSTGSSYNSPLHF.

This sequence joins TRBV4-1 and TRBJ2-1; D is possibly TRBD2 (6 bases). Germline V gene lookup returns CDR1 MGHRA and CDR2 YSYEKL. The CDR3 length is 13 residues. The V and J ends lost 4 bases and 8 bases respectively, with 12 bases between them. CDR3 in DNA: TGCGCCAGCAGCCTACAGGAGGGGTATGAGCAGTTCTTC. This codes for CASSLQEGYEQFF.

J is TRBJ1-1 and V is TRBV20-1, with no clear D. V lost 8 bases and J lost 0, with 7 bases in between. The CDR3 contains 11 residues. In germline, CDR1 is DFQATT, CDR2 SNEGSKA (reference sequence). For the CDR3, the DNA is TGCAGTCAATCAGTGAACACTGAAGCTTTCTTT. It is translated as CSQSVNTEAFF.

This chain connects TRBV9 to TRBJ2-3; D is possibly TRBD1 (5 bases). This CDR3 has 14 amino acids. Trimming stripped 1 base from V and 1 base from J, with 7 bases between. In germline, CDR1 is SGDLS, CDR2 YYNGEE. CDR3 DNA: TGTGCCAGCAGCGTACAGACAGGCACAGATACGCAGTATTTT. It specifies CASSVQTGTDTQYF. Filled out from reference TRBV9 and TRBJ2-3, the complete variable domain reads DSGVTQTPKHLITATGQRVTLRCSPRSGDLSVYWYQQSLDQGLQFLIQYYNGEERAKGNILERFSAQQFPDLHSELNLSSLELGDSALYFCASSVQTGTDTQYFGPGTRLTVL.

This clone came up once. The V gene is TRBV5-1, the J gene TRBJ1-1, with TRBD1 matching over 7 bases. The CDR3 is 13 residues long. With 2 bases clipped from V and 7 bases from J, the junction kept 5 bases outside the gene matches. Germline V lookup: CDR1 SGHRS, CDR2 YFSETQ. The chain's CDR3 is CASSLGTASEAFF. In DNA, the CDR3 is TGCGCCAGCAGCTTAGGGACAGCGAGTGAAGCTTTCTTT.

This clone was seen once. V gene TRBV27 combines with J gene TRBJ2-7; D might be TRBD2 (5 bases). Trimming cost V 5 bases and J 4 bases, with 9 bases left between them. The CDR3 runs 12 residues. Germline CDR1 is MNHEY and CDR2 is SMNVEV (reference sequence). CDR3 loop: CASSVSGYEQYF. The CDR3 DNA reads TGTGCCAGCAGTGTCTCGGGATACGAGCAGTACTTC.

The rearrangement uses TRBV7-9 and TRBJ1-1; TRBD1 matches at 10 bases. Germline V lookup: CDR1 SEHNR, CDR2 FQNEAQ (reference sequence). The CDR3 has 15 residues. The ends lost 4 bases at V and 11 bases at J; junction bases unmatched: 13. The CDR3 loop reads CASSSRTGGLSEAFF. The CDR3 DNA sequence: TGTGCCAGCAGCTCCAGGACAGGGGGATTAAGTGAGGCTTTCTTT.

The CDR3 protein is CASSFTGYGYTF. DNA of the CDR3: TGCGCCAGCAGCTTTACAGGGTATGGCTACACCTTC. The genes are TRBV5-1 and TRBJ1-2; D possibly corresponds to TRBD1 (6 bases). Germline V gives CDR1 SGHRS, CDR2 YFSETQ. This CDR3 spans 12 amino acids. The V end lost 2 bases, the J end lost 5 bases, and 7 bases lay between the germline ends.

This chain connects TRBV7-9 to TRBJ2-1; D is unclear. The CDR3 sequence is 13 residues long. V lost 1 base to trimming and J lost 4 bases, with 5 bases between them. Germline V CDR1 and CDR2: SEHNR, FQNEAQ (reference sequence). This chain's CDR3 is CASSLVQYNEQFF. In nucleotides, the CDR3 is TGTGCCAGCAGCTTAGTACAGTACAATGAGCAGTTCTTC.

The chain is built from TRBV4-1 and TRBJ2-4; D call uncertain. The germline V gene has CDR1 MGHRA and CDR2 YSYEKL. Trimming took off 1 base at V and 12 bases at J, with 7 bases between the two ends. The CDR3 length is 11 residues. The CDR3 sequence is CASSQGPDQYF. The CDR3 region has the DNA TGCGCCAGCAGCCAAGGGCCTGATCAGTACTTC.

This rearrangement joins TRBV7-2 to TRBJ2-2; 13 bases map to TRBD2. V was clipped by 1 base and J by 13 bases; unmatched bases: 12. There are 17 residues in the CDR3. Germline CDR1 SGHTA, CDR2 FQGNSA. This CDR3 is CASSLGTAGTSGVGLFF. The CDR3 coding sequence is TGTGCCAGCAGCTTAGGGACCGCCGGGACTAGCGGGGTAGGGCTGTTTTTT.

The chain joins TRBV28 to TRBJ1-1; the D gene is possibly TRBD1 (6 bases). V lost 7 bases, J lost 8 bases, and 14 bases lay in between. Germline V gene lookup returns CDR1 MDHEN and CDR2 SYDVKM. The CDR3 has 12 residues. The CDR3 sequence is CASTRGGQEAFF. The DNA for the CDR3 is TGTGCCAGCACCCGCGGGGGGCAGGAAGCTTTCTTT.

J is TRBJ2-3 and V is TRBV7-9, with 7 bases lining up with TRBD1. The J segment lost 2 bases and the V segment lost 5 bases, leaving 7 bases of the junction unmatched. The CDR3 is 15 amino acids. Germline CDR1 SEHNR, CDR2 FQNEAQ (reference sequence). This CDR3 reads CASSPTGQATDTQYF. CDR3 in DNA: TGTGCCAGCAGCCCGACAGGACAGGCCACAGATACGCAGTATTTT.

The V call is TRBV6-6, the J call TRBJ2-3; D unresolved. Germline assignment: CDR1 MNHNY and CDR2 SVGAGI (reference sequence). Trimming pared 2 bases from V and 3 bases from J, leaving 3 bases between. The CDR3 covers 12 residues. In DNA, the CDR3 is TGTGCCAGCAGTTACCGGACAGATACGCAGTATTTT. This gives the protein CASSYRTDTQYF.

CDR3 loop: CASRRGEANYGYTF. The CDR3 DNA is TGTGCCAGCAGGCGTGGGGAGGCCAACTATGGCTACACCTTC. The V call is TRBV2, the J call TRBJ1-2; D gene ambiguous. V was pared by 6 bases and J by 2 bases, with 13 bases between. CDR1 and CDR2 (germline): SNHLY, FYNNEI. The CDR3 totals 14 residues.

This clone was observed a single time. The rearrangement joins TRBV5-5 to TRBJ2-7, with 11 bases matching TRBD2. The ends lost 4 bases at V and 6 bases at J; junction bases unmatched: 12. The germline CDR1 and CDR2 sequences are SGHKS and YYEKEE (reference sequence). This CDR3 is 16 amino acids long. CDR3 coding DNA: TGTGCCAGCAGCCTTGGCAGACTAGCGGGATTAGGCGAGCAGTACTTC. Encoded protein: CASSLGRLAGLGEQYF.

The CDR3 region is CASSGGQGPNYGYTF. DNA of the CDR3: TGCGCCAGCAGCGGCGGACAGGGACCTAACTATGGCTACACCTTC. The rearrangement uses TRBV5-1 and TRBJ1-2; 8 nucleotides match TRBD1. CDR3 length: 15 residues. J gave up 0 bases and V 4 bases, and 5 bases lay outside the gene matches. Germline V gene sequence: CDR1 SGHRS, CDR2 YFSETQ.

The J gene is TRBJ2-1, the V gene TRBV6-5, with 10 bases lining up with TRBD1. After removal of 0 bases from V and 8 bases from J, the junction contained 7 bases not matched to a gene. Germline V lookup: CDR1 MNHEY, CDR2 SVGAGI. The CDR3 contains 16 residues. CDR3 sequence: CASSYSQGTGVDEQFF. In nucleotides, the CDR3 is TGTGCCAGCAGTTACTCGCAGGGGACAGGGGTCGATGAGCAGTTCTTC.

The rearrangement uses TRBV7-9 and TRBJ1-3, with 10 bases matching TRBD1. Germline loops: CDR1 SEHNR, CDR2 FQNEAQ (reference sequence). The length of the CDR3 is 13 residues. J was trimmed by 7 bases and V by 8 bases; bases with no gene match: 5. The CDR3 is CASPSGQGNTIYF. The CDR3 coding sequence is TGTGCCAGCCCGTCGGGACAGGGGAACACCATATATTTT.

The rearrangement joins TRBV7-6 to TRBJ2-5, with 9 nucleotides matching TRBD2. V shed 5 bases, J shed 7 bases, and the junction held 8 bases outside the gene matches. Germline V gene lookup returns CDR1 SGHVS and CDR2 FNYEAQ. This CDR3 contains 14 residues. The CDR3 sequence: CASSPASGKGTQYF. The DNA for the CDR3 is TGTGCCAGCAGCCCTGCTAGCGGGAAGGGGACCCAGTACTTC.

The chain combines TRBV15 with TRBJ2-7; tentative D call: TRBD2 (5 bases). The V end lost 3 bases, the J end lost 6 bases, and 15 bases lay between the germline ends. CDR3 length: 14 residues. Germline V gives CDR1 LNHNV, CDR2 YYDKDF (reference sequence). The CDR3, as DNA: TGTGCCACCAGCAGGAGGGTGGCGGTGGCCGAGCAGTACTTC. Residues: CATSRRVAVAEQYF. The whole variable domain, filled in from reference TRBV15 and TRBJ2-7, reads DAMVIQNPRYQVTQFGKPVTLSCSQTLNHNVMYWYQQKSSQAPKLLFHYYDKDFNNEADTPDNFQSRRPNTSFCFLDIRSPGLGDTAMYLCATSRRVAVAEQYFGPGTRLTVT.

The chain combines TRBV18 with TRBJ2-3; D gene ambiguous. The CDR3 spans 14 residues. Trimming cost V 6 bases and J 2 bases, with 12 bases left between them. CDR1 and CDR2 from the germline V gene are KGHSH and LQKENI. The CDR3 DNA reads as TGTGCCAGCTCCCCTTCTACCCACACAGATACGCAGTATTTT. This translates into CASSPSTHTDTQYF.

A single count supports this clone. The chain is built from TRBV6-4 and TRBJ1-2, with a weak D call TRBD1 (5 bases). The ends were cut back, 6 bases at V and 3 bases at J, with 20 bases in the middle. The CDR3 spans 16 residues. Germline lookup yields CDR1 MRHNA and CDR2 SNTAGT. The CDR3 loop is CASRKQYYTGDYGYTF. The DNA of the CDR3 is TGTGCCAGCAGGAAGCAATATTATACAGGCGACTATGGCTACACCTTC.